Following are 26 T cell receptor beta chains from one sample sequenced in a study of PD-1 blockade in mismatch repair-deficient tumors. The data were produced by immunoSEQ multiplex PCR, yet TCRdb's version contains in-frame clones alone and is incomplete. The sample records about 120,000 clones, 88% being singletons. Material: peripheral blood, obtained 72 weeks after starting pembrolizumab. These receptor sequences come from an adult with mismatch repair-deficient cancer.

The chain has TRBV7-3 and TRBJ2-1; the D gene could be TRBD1 or TRBD2 (5 bases each). CDR1 is SGHTA and CDR2 is FQGTGA in the germline V gene. Between the trimmed V and J ends, which lost 5 bases and 8 bases, there was a span of 13 bases. The CDR3 extends over 13 amino acids. CDR3: CASSSGLGDEQFF. CDR3 bases: TGTGCCAGCAGCAGCGGTCTAGGGGATGAGCAGTTCTTC.

The genes are TRBV27 and TRBJ2-7; 8 positions agree with TRBD1. Germline loops: CDR1 MNHEY, CDR2 SMNVEV (reference sequence). The CDR3 extends over 15 amino acids. V lost 5 bases, J lost 3 bases, and 9 bases stayed unmatched. The CDR3 region is CASSPRTGRYYEQYF. In DNA form, the CDR3 reads TGTGCCAGCAGTCCGCGGACAGGGAGGTACTACGAGCAGTACTTC.

The chain is built from TRBV5-8 and TRBJ1-1, with TRBD1 identical over 8 bases. Germline-derived CDR1 and CDR2 are SGHTS and YDEGEE. The CDR3 covers 17 residues. The V segment lost 2 bases and the J segment 5 bases; nucleotides outside the gene matches: 14. The CDR3: CASSFRTGHEGGTEAFF. CDR3 coding DNA: TGTGCCAGCAGCTTCAGGACAGGGCACGAGGGTGGGACTGAAGCTTTCTTT. The entire variable domain, with the rest obtained from reference TRBV5-8 and TRBJ1-1, is as follows: EAGVTQSPTHLIKTRGQQATLRCSPISGHTSVYWYQQALGLGLQFLLWYDEGEERNRGNFPPRFSGRQFPNYSSELNVNALELEDSALYLCASSFRTGHEGGTEAFFGQGTRLTVV.

This chain connects TRBV4-1 to TRBJ2-5; the match to TRBD1 covers 9 bases. The junction had 3 bases not matched to a gene; V was cut back by 5 bases and J by 5 bases. CDR3 length: 13 amino acids. CDR1 is MGHRA and CDR2 is YSYEKL in the germline V gene. CDR3 loop: CASSGQGPETQYF. As DNA, the CDR3 is TGCGCCAGCAGCGGACAGGGGCCCGAGACCCAGTACTTC.

This chain joins TRBV28 and TRBJ2-3, with 13 bases fitting TRBD2. Looked up from germline, CDR1 is MDHEN and CDR2 is SYDVKM. The CDR3 is made up of 19 amino acids. V was clipped by 6 bases and J by 2 bases; unmatched bases: 14. CDR3 sequence: CASRTTSGRAEGPTDTQYF. CDR3 nucleotides: TGTGCCAGCAGGACAACTAGCGGGAGGGCCGAGGGTCCCACAGATACGCAGTATTTT.

J is TRBJ2-2 and V is TRBV5-6; weak D call: TRBD1 (5 bases). CDR3 length equals 14 residues. Germline CDR1 is SGHDT and CDR2 is YYEEEE. The ends were cut back, 2 bases at V and 6 bases at J, with 11 bases in the middle. The CDR3 here is CASSLVGHAGELFF. The CDR3, as DNA: TGTGCCAGCAGCTTAGTGGGGCACGCCGGGGAGCTGTTTTTT. The whole variable domain, remainder taken from reference TRBV5-6 and TRBJ2-2, is DAGVTQSPTHLIKTRGQQVTLRCSPKSGHDTVSWYQQALGQGPQFIFQYYEEEERQRGNFPDRFSGHQFPNYSSELNVNALLLGDSALYLCASSLVGHAGELFFGEGSRLTVL.

This chain uses TRBV6-5 with TRBJ2-2; no definite D call. Per germline, CDR1 MNHEY and CDR2 SVGAGI. This CDR3 spans 14 amino acids. V lost 0 bases and J 5 bases, leaving 7 bases between the germline ends. In DNA form, the CDR3 reads TGTGCCAGCAGTTACTCCTCAAGAACCGGGGAGCTGTTTTTT. As protein: CASSYSSRTGELFF.

J is TRBJ2-7 and V is TRBV30, with 7 bases aligning to TRBD2. CDR1 is GTSNPN, CDR2 SVGIG, per germline (reference sequence). Germline trimming cut 6 bases from V and 2 bases from J; bases unmatched to any gene: 4. The CDR3 is 12 residues long. CDR3 sequence: CACERGPYEQYF. CDR3 bases: TGTGCCTGTGAGCGGGGCCCCTACGAGCAGTACTTC.

J is TRBJ2-2 and V is TRBV7-2, with 16 bases fitting TRBD2. There are 15 residues in the CDR3. Unmatched junction bases numbered 2, after V lost 5 bases and J lost 8 bases. Germline assignment: CDR1 SGHTA and CDR2 FQGNSA. CDR3 bases: TGTGCCAGCAGCGCGGGACTAGCGGGAGGGGGGGAGCTGTTTTTT. Protein sequence: CASSAGLAGGGELFF. Combining the CDR3 with reference TRBV7-2 and TRBJ2-2 gives the whole variable domain GAGVSQSPSNKVTEKGKDVELRCDPISGHTALYWYRQSLGQGLEFLIYFQGNSAPDKSGLPSDRFSAERTGGSVSTLTIQRTQQEDSAVYLCASSAGLAGGGELFFGEGSRLTVL.

The chain has TRBV30 and TRBJ1-2, with a tentative D call TRBD1 (5 bases). V was shortened by 4 bases and J by 2 bases, with 14 bases between the two germline ends. Germline V lookup: CDR1 GTSNPN, CDR2 SVGIG (reference sequence). The CDR3 contains 14 residues. CDR3 bases: TGTGCCTGGACATGGGGTCAGGGAAACTATGGCTACACCTTC. Its translation: CAWTWGQGNYGYTF.

The rearrangement joins TRBV27 to TRBJ2-1, with D tentatively TRBD1 (5 bases). Trimming cost V 2 bases and J 1 base, with 6 bases left between them. Germline values: CDR1 MNHEY, CDR2 SMNVEV (reference sequence). This CDR3 contains 14 residues. The CDR3 here is CASSLQGSYNEQFF. In DNA, the CDR3 is TGTGCCAGCAGTTTACAGGGATCCTACAATGAGCAGTTCTTC.

This sequence joins TRBV6-5 and TRBJ2-3; no clear D. Trimming shortened V by 5 bases and J by 4 bases, and 13 bases separated the two germline ends. This CDR3 comprises 14 residues. Germline loops: CDR1 MNHEY, CDR2 SVGAGI. CDR3 region: CASSAIFGSDTQYF. In DNA form, the CDR3 reads TGTGCCAGCAGTGCAATTTTCGGATCAGATACGCAGTATTTT.

This clone showed up just once. The chain couples TRBV11-3 to TRBJ2-5, with a weak D call TRBD2 (7 bases). V was trimmed by 1 base and J by 5 bases, leaving 20 bases between them. This CDR3 has 17 residues. Germline V gene sequence: CDR1 SGHNT, CDR2 YENEEA. The CDR3 region has the DNA TGTGCCAGCAGCTTAGGCTTACAGGGAGGGTCTGCTGAGACCCAGTACTTC. Translation gives CASSLGLQGGSAETQYF. The variable domain in full, completed from reference TRBV11-3 and TRBJ2-5, reads EAGVVQSPRYKIIEKKQPVAFWCNPISGHNTLYWYLQNLGQGPELLIRYENEEAVDDSQLPKDRFSAERLKGVDSTLKIQPAELGDSAVYLCASSLGLQGGSAETQYFGPGTRLLVL.

The chain couples TRBV27 to TRBJ2-7, with D tentatively TRBD1 (6 bases). CDR1 MNHEY and CDR2 SMNVEV come from the germline V gene (reference sequence). CDR3 length equals 17 residues. Trimming shortened V by 0 bases and J by 0 bases, and 15 bases separated the two germline ends. This CDR3 is CASSLSLGASLSYEQYF. The CDR3 nucleotides read TGTGCCAGCAGTTTATCATTGGGGGCCTCACTCTCCTACGAGCAGTACTTC.

V usage is TRBV5-1 and J usage is TRBJ2-7; D remains ambiguous. This CDR3 contains 15 residues. The V gene lost 0 bases and the J gene lost 0 bases, with 10 bases spanning the gap. Germline V CDR1 and CDR2: SGHRS, YFSETQ. The CDR3 nucleotides are TGCGCCAGCAGCTTGGATGGCGGCAGCTCCTACGAGCAGTACTTC. Its protein product is CASSLDGGSSYEQYF.

The J gene is TRBJ1-3, the V gene TRBV28; D is uncertain. The germline gives CDR1 MDHEN, CDR2 SYDVKM. This CDR3 has 14 amino acids. Trimming stripped 6 bases from V and 0 bases from J, with 9 bases between. The CDR3 spells CASSLGISGNTIYF. CDR3 bases: TGTGCCAGCAGCTTGGGGATCTCTGGAAACACCATATATTTT.

The J gene is TRBJ1-1, the V gene TRBV7-9; TRBD1 matches 8 bases. V lost 5 bases and J lost 4; bases outside the gene matches: 9. The CDR3 has 15 amino acids. Germline-derived CDR1 and CDR2 are SEHNR and FQNEAQ (reference sequence). The CDR3 is CASSLMTGVGTEAFF. The CDR3 nucleotides read TGTGCCAGCAGCCTGATGACAGGGGTGGGCACTGAAGCTTTCTTT.

The CDR3 coding sequence is TGTGCCAGCAGCTTAGATAAAGGCCAGCCCCAGCATTTT. This codes for CASSLDKGQPQHF. The chain uses TRBV7-2 and TRBJ1-5, with D unclear. There are 13 residues in the CDR3. Germline CDR1 reads SGHTA; CDR2 reads FQGNSA. V was shortened by 1 base and J by 7 bases, with 8 bases between the two germline ends.

This chain connects TRBV15 to TRBJ2-7; D gene uncertain. V was shortened by 5 bases and J by 4 bases, with 27 bases between the two germline ends. CDR1 is LNHNV, CDR2 YYDKDF, per germline (reference sequence). The CDR3 is made up of 18 amino acids. CDR3 sequence reads: CATSHPWSGRPGGYEQYF. In nucleotides, the CDR3 is TGTGCCACCAGCCACCCCTGGTCCGGCCGGCCCGGTGGGTACGAGCAGTACTTC.

J is TRBJ2-7 and V is TRBV29-1, with D possibly TRBD2 on 7 matching bases. The germline gives CDR1 SQVTM, CDR2 ANQGSEA. Trimming removed 4 bases from V and 4 bases from J, with 20 bases in between. The CDR3 spans 15 residues. The CDR3 spells CSVVGTEGGTYEQYF. The CDR3 coding sequence is TGCAGCGTTGTGGGTACCGAGGGGGGGACATACGAGCAGTACTTC.

CDR3 DNA sequence: TGTGCCTGGAGCGAGACTAGCGGGAGAGTGGATAATGAGCAGTTCTTC. Translating gives CAWSETSGRVDNEQFF. The chain combines TRBV30 with TRBJ2-1; 12 bases agree with TRBD2. The length of the CDR3 is 16 residues. J gave up 7 bases and V 3 bases, and 10 bases lay outside the gene matches. Germline values: CDR1 GTSNPN, CDR2 SVGIG (reference sequence).

This chain connects TRBV19 to TRBJ2-7; D is undetermined. Trimming cost V 3 bases and J 0 bases, with 12 bases left between them. Germline V gene data show CDR1 as LNHDA and CDR2 as SQIVND (reference sequence). The CDR3 is made up of 15 amino acids. The CDR3 reads CASSIVAASSYEQYF. CDR3 nucleotide sequence: TGTGCCAGTAGTATCGTTGCAGCGAGCTCCTACGAGCAGTACTTC.

This chain uses TRBV5-4 with TRBJ1-2, with D hard to call. V lost 2 bases and J lost 8, with 25 bases in between. CDR1 is SGHNT and CDR2 is YYREEE in the germline V gene (reference sequence). This CDR3 spans 17 amino acids. The CDR3 loop reads CASSFGSPIAPGMGYTF. The CDR3 bases are TGTGCCAGCAGCTTTGGCTCCCCTATAGCCCCTGGGATGGGCTACACCTTC.

The CDR3 coding sequence is TGCAGCGGGAAGGGGACAGGGACCAACGAGCAGTTCTTC. Its protein product is CSGKGTGTNEQFF. This rearrangement joins TRBV29-1 to TRBJ2-1; 9 bases align to TRBD1. Per the germline V gene, CDR1 is SQVTM and CDR2 is ANQGSEA. V gave up 7 bases and J gave up 10 bases; unmatched junction bases: 11. The CDR3 has 13 residues.

This clone was counted a few times. The chain is built from TRBV18 and TRBJ2-1, with a possible D match to TRBD1 (6 bases). The ends were cut back, 0 bases at V and 5 bases at J, with 14 bases in the middle. This CDR3 spans 16 amino acids. CDR1 and CDR2 (germline): KGHSH, LQKENI. DNA of the CDR3: TGTGCCAGCTCACCACCTGACAGGCTGACTAACAATGAGCAGTTCTTC. It encodes CASSPPDRLTNNEQFF.

This chain links TRBV30 with TRBJ1-4; 7 bases align to TRBD1. The CDR3 consists of 13 residues. Per germline, CDR1 GTSNPN and CDR2 SVGIG (reference sequence). The junction had 4 bases not matched to a gene; V was cut back by 2 bases and J by 7 bases. Here the CDR3 reads CAWSHRGVEKLFF. The CDR3 DNA reads TGTGCCTGGAGTCACAGGGGCGTTGAAAAACTGTTTTTT.